This record covers a single T cell receptor beta chain. Its specificity is unknown. The length of the CDR3 is 16 residues. V shed 7 bases and J 7 bases; nucleotides not matched to a gene: 9. Germline V gives CDR1 MNHNY, CDR2 SVGAGI (reference sequence). Clones were sequenced by immunoSEQ multiplex PCR, and TCRdb holds only the in-frame ones, with some missing. The sample gives about 64,000 clones, approximately 94% of which show up once; roughly 0.4% is in the top ten. These data are taken from a study of brain T cells in children with intractable seizures. Study conclusions and caveats: Clones missing pre-surgery may reflect undersampling of that blood sample. Patients' HCMV serostatus was unknown; virus specificity rests on CDR3 similarity alone.

Sequencing was limited to surgery cases with top T cell transcript signatures in brain tissue. Pre-surgery treatment included at least one anti-epileptic drug. This clonotype originated in a boy in the first two years of life with focal cortical dysplasia and intractable seizures. The source was peripheral blood, collected at surgery. The rearrangement links TRBV6-6 to TRBJ2-5; TRBD2 matches at 16 bases. CDR3 bases: TGTGCCAGCAATAAGGGACTAGCGGGGGGGAAATGGACCCAGTACTTC. This gives the protein CASNKGLAGGKWTQYF.